Listed below are T cell receptor beta chains from one sample, sequenced in a study of CD8 T cells in ankylosing spondylitis. One entry per CDR3 protein, called by TCRdb with MiXCR from the 5' RACE reads. The table includes a few hundred thousand distinct CDR3 sequences, 20% to 25% detected once. The specimen was blood, either unsorted or a sorted T cell fraction (not recorded which). These receptors were collected from a male donor with ankylosing spondylitis. Each CDR3 is given with its conserved first and last residue. A D gene is named only where the DNA matches it firmly. Expanded clones are given a class, and other clones once, few, many or no size at all.

abundance: few; v_gene: TRBV6-2/TRBV6-3; j_gene: TRBJ2-7; d_gene: TRBD1; CDR3aa: CASIGTGTYEQYF; CDR3nt: TGTGCCAGCATCGGGACAGGGACATACGAGCAGTACTTC
abundance: many; v_gene: TRBV4-3; j_gene: TRBJ2-3; d_gene: TRBD2; CDR3aa: CASSPTSGVGTDTQYF; CDR3nt: TGCGCCAGCAGCCCTACTAGCGGGGTGGGCACAGATACGCAGTATTTT
abundance: few; v_gene: TRBV5-1; j_gene: TRBJ2-3; d_gene: .; CDR3aa: CASSLGRPIADTQYF; CDR3nt: TGCGCCAGCAGCTTAGGACGGCCGATCGCAGATACGCAGTATTTT
abundance: .; v_gene: TRBV10-3; j_gene: TRBJ2-6; d_gene: TRBD1; CDR3aa: CATQGAGANVLTF; CDR3nt: TGTGCCACCCAGGGGGCTGGGGCCAACGTCCTGACTTTC
abundance: .; v_gene: TRBV7-8; j_gene: TRBJ2-7; d_gene: .; CDR3aa: CASAAGPTAYEQYF; CDR3nt: TGTGCCAGCGCCGCCGGGCCAACCGCCTACGAGCAGTACTTC
abundance: many; v_gene: TRBV18; j_gene: TRBJ1-1; d_gene: .; CDR3aa: CASSPRQLQGTEAFF; CDR3nt: TGTGCCAGCTCACCACGGCAGCTGCAGGGCACTGAAGCTTTCTTT
abundance: .; v_gene: TRBV5-1; j_gene: TRBJ2-3; d_gene: TRBD2; CDR3aa: CASRSRAGGRLTDTQYF; CDR3nt: TGCGCCAGCAGATCGAGAGCGGGAGGGAGGTTGACAGATACGCAGTATTTT
abundance: few; v_gene: TRBV7-8; j_gene: TRBJ2-7; d_gene: .; CDR3aa: CASSPDTGEGSYEQYF; CDR3nt: TGTGCCAGCAGCCCAGATACAGGGGAGGGCTCCTACGAGCAGTACTTC
abundance: once; v_gene: TRBV20-1; j_gene: TRBJ1-1; d_gene: .; CDR3aa: CSNKPRGNTEAFF; CDR3nt: TGCTCCAACAAGCCGAGGGGGAACACTGAAGCTTTCTTT
abundance: few; v_gene: TRBV5-1; j_gene: TRBJ1-4; d_gene: .; CDR3aa: CASSLRVNEEKLFF; CDR3nt: TGCGCCAGCAGCTTAAGGGTAAACGAGGAAAAACTGTTTTTT
abundance: .; v_gene: TRBV3-1; j_gene: TRBJ2-1; d_gene: .; CDR3aa: CASSRIPPGQSYNEQFF; CDR3nt: TGTGCCAGCAGCCGTATCCCCCCCGGCCAATCCTACAATGAGCAGTTCTTC
abundance: few; v_gene: TRBV6-5; j_gene: TRBJ2-7; d_gene: .; CDR3aa: CASSYSDKGYEQYF; CDR3nt: TGTGCCAGCAGTTACTCGGATAAGGGCTACGAGCAGTACTTC
abundance: .; v_gene: TRBV5-1; j_gene: TRBJ1-1; d_gene: .; CDR3aa: CASNQGDTEAFF; CDR3nt: TGCGCCAGCAACCAAGGGGACACTGAAGCTTTCTTT
abundance: .; v_gene: TRBV29-1; j_gene: TRBJ1-2; d_gene: .; CDR3aa: CSVEEVWVNYGYTF; CDR3nt: TGCAGCGTTGAAGAGGTTTGGGTCAACTATGGCTACACCTTC
abundance: few; v_gene: TRBV5-1; j_gene: TRBJ2-3; d_gene: TRBD2; CDR3aa: CASSTGGAGTDTQYF; CDR3nt: TGCGCCAGCAGCACCGGGGGGGCCGGCACAGATACGCAGTATTTT
abundance: .; v_gene: TRBV7-9; j_gene: TRBJ2-3; d_gene: .; CDR3aa: CASSLTGVGTDTQYF; CDR3nt: TGTGCCAGCAGCTTAACGGGAGTCGGCACAGATACGCAGTATTTT
abundance: .; v_gene: TRBV6-5; j_gene: TRBJ2-7; d_gene: TRBD2; CDR3aa: CASSFPTSDYEQYF; CDR3nt: TGTGCCAGCAGTTTTCCTACTAGCGACTACGAGCAGTACTTC
abundance: few; v_gene: TRBV28; j_gene: TRBJ1-1; d_gene: .; CDR3aa: CASSLWAPAEAFF; CDR3nt: TGTGCCAGCAGTTTATGGGCCCCAGCTGAAGCTTTCTTT
abundance: many; v_gene: TRBV5-1; j_gene: TRBJ2-3; d_gene: .; CDR3aa: CASASQGRSTDTQYF; CDR3nt: TGCGCCAGCGCAAGTCAGGGGCGAAGCACAGATACGCAGTATTTT
abundance: .; v_gene: TRBV25-1; j_gene: TRBJ1-1; d_gene: .; CDR3aa: CASSETRAGVTEAFF; CDR3nt: TGTGCCAGCAGTGAGACGAGGGCAGGAGTCACTGAAGCTTTCTTT
abundance: .; v_gene: TRBV19; j_gene: TRBJ1-5; d_gene: .; CDR3aa: CASSIWAGTGNQPQHF; CDR3nt: TGTGCCAGTAGTATTTGGGCGGGGACCGGCAATCAGCCCCAGCATTTT
abundance: few; v_gene: TRBV4-1; j_gene: TRBJ1-1; d_gene: .; CDR3aa: CASSQERNTEAFF; CDR3nt: TGCGCCAGCAGCCAAGAGAGGAACACTGAAGCTTTCTTT
abundance: .; v_gene: TRBV5-1; j_gene: TRBJ2-6; d_gene: TRBD1; CDR3aa: CASSVQGARAGANVLTF; CDR3nt: TGCGCCAGCAGCGTACAGGGGGCTAGGGCTGGGGCCAACGTCCTGACTTTC
abundance: .; v_gene: TRBV7-2; j_gene: TRBJ1-4; d_gene: .; CDR3aa: CASSAMGGQGEKLFF; CDR3nt: TGTGCCAGCAGCGCCATGGGGGGTCAAGGAGAAAAACTGTTTTTT
abundance: many; v_gene: TRBV13; j_gene: TRBJ2-7; d_gene: .; CDR3aa: CASSLNLFYEQYF; CDR3nt: TGTGCCAGCAGCTTGAACTTATTCTACGAGCAGTACTTC
abundance: few; v_gene: TRBV7-8; j_gene: TRBJ2-4; d_gene: .; CDR3aa: CASSLFPRGSGAKNIQYF; CDR3nt: TGTGCCAGCAGCTTATTTCCCCGGGGATCGGGAGCCAAAAACATTCAGTACTTC
abundance: .; v_gene: TRBV6-1; j_gene: TRBJ2-3; d_gene: TRBD1; CDR3aa: CASSAPGQGGDTQYF; CDR3nt: TGTGCCAGCAGTGCACCGGGACAGGGGGGAGATACGCAGTATTTT
abundance: many; v_gene: TRBV5-1; j_gene: TRBJ2-2; d_gene: TRBD1; CDR3aa: CASSRQGNTGELFF; CDR3nt: TGCGCCAGCAGCCGACAGGGGAACACCGGGGAGCTGTTTTTT
abundance: .; v_gene: TRBV20-1; j_gene: TRBJ1-5; d_gene: TRBD1; CDR3aa: CSASSGQEGAGQPQHF; CDR3nt: TGCAGTGCTAGCTCGGGACAGGAAGGGGCAGGTCAGCCCCAGCATTTT
abundance: few; v_gene: TRBV30; j_gene: TRBJ2-7; d_gene: .; CDR3aa: CAWSPQPSGEQYF; CDR3nt: TGTGCCTGGAGTCCACAACCTAGTGGCGAGCAGTACTTC
abundance: .; v_gene: TRBV11-2; j_gene: TRBJ2-1; d_gene: .; CDR3aa: CASSFQGSLHWDNEQFF; CDR3nt: TGTGCCAGCAGCTTTCAGGGATCTCTACACTGGGACAATGAGCAGTTCTTC
abundance: many; v_gene: TRBV7-2; j_gene: TRBJ2-1; d_gene: .; CDR3aa: CASSLFNNEQFF; CDR3nt: TGTGCCAGCAGCCTTTTTAACAATGAGCAGTTCTTC
abundance: .; v_gene: TRBV19; j_gene: TRBJ1-6; d_gene: TRBD1; CDR3aa: CASTRTGGWNSPLHF; CDR3nt: TGTGCCAGTACCAGGACAGGGGGTTGGAATTCACCCCTCCACTTT
abundance: .; v_gene: TRBV20-1; j_gene: TRBJ2-7; d_gene: TRBD2; CDR3aa: CGLSGSGGYEQYF; CDR3nt: TGCGGCTTATCGGGGTCGGGGGGCTACGAGCAGTACTTC
abundance: once; v_gene: TRBV6-1; j_gene: TRBJ2-3; d_gene: .; CDR3aa: CAALVGIRTDTQYF; CDR3nt: TGTGCCGCCCTCGTCGGGATTCGCACAGATACGCAGTATTTT
abundance: few; v_gene: TRBV5-1; j_gene: TRBJ1-1; d_gene: .; CDR3aa: CASSVLEVTEAFF; CDR3nt: TGCGCCAGCAGCGTGCTTGAGGTCACTGAAGCTTTCTTT
abundance: .; v_gene: TRBV5-1; j_gene: TRBJ2-3; d_gene: .; CDR3aa: CASSDGAPRVTDTQYF; CDR3nt: TGCGCCAGCAGCGACGGGGCCCCTAGGGTCACAGATACGCAGTATTTT
abundance: .; v_gene: TRBV9; j_gene: TRBJ2-2; d_gene: TRBD1; CDR3aa: CASMTGPNTGELFF; CDR3nt: TGTGCCAGCATGACAGGGCCTAACACCGGGGAGCTGTTTTTT
abundance: .; v_gene: TRBV20-1; j_gene: TRBJ1-4; d_gene: .; CDR3aa: CRQNTQDSGEKLFF; CDR3nt: TGCAGGCAAAACACCCAAGATTCGGGGGAAAAACTGTTTTTT
abundance: .; v_gene: TRBV7-8; j_gene: TRBJ2-7; d_gene: .; CDR3aa: CASSLWDGGPGEQYF; CDR3nt: TGTGCCAGCAGCTTATGGGATGGGGGCCCTGGGGAGCAGTACTTC